Following are 20 T cell receptor beta chains from one sample sequenced in a study of early stage breast cancer tumors. Method: immunoSEQ multiplex PCR; TCRdb's copy keeps in-frame clones and lacks some. Found here are under 45,000 clones, 74% of them singletons; the top ten hold about 7%. Sequenced material: blood. The receptors shown here come from a person aged 55 to 70 with breast cancer.

CDR3 nucleotide sequence: TGTGCCAGCAGCTCAGAGAGAGGGGGGTTGTTAGGCACCGGGGAGCTGTTTTTT. This codes for CASSSERGGLLGTGELFF. V usage is TRBV9 and J usage is TRBJ2-2, with D possibly being TRBD1 or TRBD2 (6 bases each). This CDR3 comprises 18 residues. Trimming took 4 bases from V and 4 from J, leaving 23 bases between them. CDR1 and CDR2 (germline): SGDLS, YYNGEE.

The chain carries TRBV7-2 and TRBJ1-1, with unresolved D. Trimming left V 3 bases short and J 0 bases short, with 11 bases between. In germline, CDR1 is SGHTA, CDR2 FQGNSA. The CDR3 length is 15 residues. The CDR3 here is CASSFRGRMNTEAFF. The CDR3 nucleotides are TGTGCCAGCAGCTTTCGAGGCAGAATGAACACTGAAGCTTTCTTT.

The J gene is TRBJ2-7, the V gene TRBV11-2; D might be TRBD2 (5 bases). Trimming took off 0 bases at V and 7 bases at J, with 13 bases between the two ends. The CDR3 spans 14 residues. The V gene's germline CDR1 is SGHAT and CDR2 FQNNGV. The CDR3 protein is CASSLDKGTGEQYF. In DNA form, the CDR3 reads TGTGCCAGCAGCTTAGATAAGGGTACGGGGGAGCAGTACTTC.

Details on this clone: A read error may produce the germline difference seen at one junction end. The chain has TRBV7-7 and TRBJ2-7; TRBD2 might be the D (8 bases). The CDR3 is 14 amino acids. From germline, CDR1 is SSHAT and CDR2 FNYEAQ (reference sequence). CDR3 loop: CASSLAGQFYEQYF. DNA of the CDR3: TGTGCTAGCAGCTTAGCGGGACAGTTCTACGAGCAGTACTTC.

The chain has TRBV19 and TRBJ1-4; 7 bases align to TRBD1. CDR3 size: 15 residues. The V segment lost 3 bases and the J segment 3 bases; nucleotides outside the gene matches: 4. The germline gives CDR1 LNHDA, CDR2 SQIVND (reference sequence). DNA for the CDR3: TGTGCCAGTAGTATGCTGGGACAGTCTAATGAAAAACTGTTTTTT. Its translation is CASSMLGQSNEKLFF.

The V and J genes are TRBV5-5 and TRBJ2-1, with 8 bases matching TRBD2. Trimming took 0 bases from V and 6 from J; bases not matched to a gene: 5. The CDR3 length is 15 residues. Germline V CDR1 and CDR2: SGHKS, YYEKEE (reference sequence). CDR3: CASSLVPSGFNEQFF. The CDR3 coding sequence is TGTGCCAGCAGCTTGGTACCTAGCGGGTTCAATGAGCAGTTCTTC.

V gene TRBV10-3 combines with J gene TRBJ1-5, with TRBD1 identical over 7 bases. The CDR3 length is 14 residues. Germline CDR1 ENHRY, CDR2 SYGVKD. Trimming cost V 6 bases and J 7 bases; bases outside gene matches: 9. The CDR3 is CAISIDRVGQPQHF. The CDR3 DNA reads TGTGCCATCAGCATCGACAGGGTTGGGCAGCCCCAGCATTTT.

The chain couples TRBV5-1 to TRBJ1-1; D possibly corresponds to TRBD1 (6 bases). The CDR3 is 15 amino acids. Trimming removed 4 bases at V and 4 bases at J, with 17 bases between. Germline V gene sequence: CDR1 SGHRS, CDR2 YFSETQ. The CDR3 bases are TGCGCCAGCAGCGTGGGCAGGGGAACGGGCACTGAAGCTTTCTTT. Its protein is CASSVGRGTGTEAFF.

This chain connects TRBV28 to TRBJ1-5; 8 positions match TRBD1. Germline-derived CDR1 and CDR2 are MDHEN and SYDVKM. The V segment lost 8 bases and the J segment 11 bases; nucleotides outside the gene matches: 17. There are 15 residues in the CDR3. CDR3 region: CASHQIRTGRLSQHF. The CDR3 nucleotides are TGTGCCAGCCATCAAATTAGGACAGGGCGTCTCTCCCAGCATTTT.

This sequence joins TRBV18 and TRBJ1-4, with a tentative D call TRBD1 (6 bases). Germline CDR1 and CDR2: KGHSH and LQKENI. The CDR3 has 15 residues. V dropped 3 bases and J dropped 8 bases, with 16 bases sitting between them. The CDR3 DNA reads as TGTGCCAGCTCACCGGAGTTGCCCGGGGGCGAAAAACTGTTTTTT. It is translated as CASSPELPGGEKLFF.

V is TRBV5-6 and J is TRBJ2-5, with unresolved D. The germline V and J ends were trimmed by 0 bases and 2 bases, with 5 bases remaining between them. From germline, CDR1 is SGHDT and CDR2 YYEEEE. The CDR3 runs to 13 residues. Here the CDR3 DNA reads TGTGCCAGCAGCTTGGGACGGCAAGAGACCCAGTACTTC. This gives the protein CASSLGRQETQYF.

This clone was seen only once. V is TRBV5-1 and J is TRBJ2-1, with 8 bases aligning to TRBD1. CDR3 length equals 15 residues. Per the germline V gene, CDR1 is SGHRS and CDR2 is YFSETQ. With V trimmed by 1 base and J by 6 bases, 6 bases remained unmatched. The CDR3 DNA follows: TGCGCCAGCAGCTTGTACGGACAGGGTGTCAATGAGCAGTTCTTC. This codes for CASSLYGQGVNEQFF.

The table lists this clone with a count of one. The chain couples TRBV7-9 to TRBJ2-6; 9 bases fit TRBD2. Germline V gene lookup returns CDR1 SEHNR and CDR2 FQNEAQ (reference sequence). The CDR3 is 18 amino acids. Unmatched junction bases numbered 5, after V lost 1 base and J lost 1 base. CDR3 nucleotide sequence: TGTGCCAGCAGCTTAGGCGGGAGGGCCTTATCTGGGGCCAACGTCCTGACTTTC. Translation gives CASSLGGRALSGANVLTF. Full variable domain (outside the CDR3, taken from reference TRBV7-9 and TRBJ2-6): DTGVSQNPRHKITKRGQNVTFRCDPISEHNRLYWYRQTLGQGPEFLTYFQNEAQLEKSRLLSDRFSAERPKGSFSTLEIQRTEQGDSAMYLCASSLGGRALSGANVLTFGAGSRLTVL.

This clone has just one count. This sequence joins TRBV28 and TRBJ2-3; D not resolved. This CDR3 has 12 residues. CDR1 and CDR2 from the germline V gene are MDHEN and SYDVKM. The germline V and J ends were trimmed by 3 bases and 5 bases, with 6 bases remaining between them. The CDR3 spells CASSLQKDTQYF. DNA for the CDR3: TGTGCCAGCAGTTTGCAGAAAGATACGCAGTATTTT.

The V call is TRBV5-1, the J call TRBJ1-2, with D unresolved. Germline CDR1 is SGHRS and CDR2 is YFSETQ. V lost 1 base, J lost 7 bases, and 11 bases lay in between. The CDR3 is 13 residues long. CDR3 sequence reads: CASSLNRWGGYTF. Here the CDR3 DNA reads TGCGCCAGCAGCTTGAATAGATGGGGTGGCTACACCTTC.

This clone was found a few times. V is TRBV18 and J is TRBJ1-1, with 7 bases that match TRBD1. The CDR3 is 16 residues long. Germline V lookup: CDR1 KGHSH, CDR2 LQKENI. V dropped 3 bases and J dropped 0; count of bases not matched to a gene: 7. The CDR3 loop reads CASSPRNQGVNTEAFF. As DNA, the CDR3 is TGTGCCAGCTCACCGCGCAATCAGGGGGTGAACACTGAAGCTTTCTTT. The full variable domain, in which reference TRBV18 and TRBJ1-1 provide the parts outside the CDR3, is NAGVMQNPRHLVRRRGQEARLRCSPMKGHSHVYWYRQLPEEGLKFMVYLQKENIIDESGMPKERFSAEFPKEGPSILRIQQVVRGDSAAYFCASSPRNQGVNTEAFFGQGTRLTVV.

This chain uses TRBV5-1 with TRBJ1-1, with D perhaps matching TRBD1 (6 bases). Between the trimmed V and J ends, which lost 3 bases and 4 bases, there was a span of 16 bases. Looked up from germline, CDR1 is SGHRS and CDR2 is YFSETQ. The CDR3 covers 15 residues. The CDR3 loop reads CASSSAGAGATEAFF. In DNA form, the CDR3 reads TGCGCCAGCAGCTCAGCCGGGGCAGGGGCCACTGAAGCTTTCTTT.

The V gene is TRBV2, the J gene TRBJ2-7; 7 positions match TRBD1. Germline assignment: CDR1 SNHLY and CDR2 FYNNEI. After removal of 7 bases from V and 7 bases from J, the junction contained 19 bases not matched to a gene. The CDR3 has 16 amino acids. The chain's CDR3 is CASTLLRTGTAGEQYF. CDR3 coding DNA: TGTGCCAGCACCCTTCTGAGGACAGGAACAGCTGGGGAGCAGTACTTC.

This sequence joins TRBV18 and TRBJ1-5; a possible D gene is TRBD1 (5 bases). With 4 bases removed from V and 5 bases from J, the gap between germline ends came to 9 bases. Looked up from germline, CDR1 is KGHSH and CDR2 is LQKENI. This CDR3 has 13 amino acids. CDR3 sequence (DNA): TGTGCCAGCTCACGCCAGGGAGATCAGCCCCAGCATTTT. Translated, it gives CASSRQGDQPQHF.

The chain is built from TRBV28 and TRBJ2-7; D might be TRBD2 (5 bases). There are 13 residues in the CDR3. Looked up from germline, CDR1 is MDHEN and CDR2 is SYDVKM. V gave up 8 bases and J gave up 3 bases, with 14 bases separating them. CDR3 sequence: CASRGQIFYEQYF. Here the CDR3 DNA reads TGTGCCAGCCGAGGGCAGATCTTCTACGAGCAGTACTTC.